One TCR beta chain is described in this entry. Antigen specificity is unknown. This entry belongs to a study of cytomegalovirus exposure and HLA in healthy donors. Overall study findings and caveats: TCR beta chains numbering more than 150 were designated cytomegalovirus-associated.

13 Jbeta primers and 60 Vbeta primers were used for the PCR. In the authors' methods: A follow-up analysis tallied about 80 million unique TCR beta chains, approximately 10 million shared. Profiled with immunoSEQ multiplex PCR; TCRdb holds only in-frame clones, not every one. D and trimming were read from the DNA, whereas the V and J calls and clone size are those reported in that table. The data hold about 90,000 clones, with approximately 56% observed a single time. The germline V gene has CDR1 GTSNPN and CDR2 SVGIG (reference sequence). V dropped 4 bases and J dropped 8; count of bases not matched to a gene: 4. The CDR3 extends over 11 amino acids.

The rearrangement uses TRBV30 and TRBJ1-2; 7 bases match TRBD1. The clonotype comes from a woman in her 30s in good health and CMV-seropositive. The sample was PBMCs. The CDR3 bases are TGTGCCTGGACACAGGGGCCCGGCTACACCTTC. Translating it yields CAWTQGPGYTF.